A single sample gave rise to the 23 T cell receptor beta chains below, sequenced in a study of control samples from healthy donors and cancer patients. Using immunoSEQ multiplex PCR, the repertoire was profiled, and TCRdb retains in-frame clones only, with some absent. The sample gives about 35,000 clones, around 83% of which show up once; 1.6% is in the top ten. Input material: PBMCs. These receptors were collected from a middle-aged woman with lung cancer.

The rearrangement uses TRBV3-1 (or the pseudogene TRBV3-2) and TRBJ1-2; D remains unclear. V was clipped by 3 bases and J by 2 bases, with 10 bases between them. Germline V gene data show CDR1 as LGHDT and CDR2 as YNNKEL (reference sequence). There are 14 residues in the CDR3. For the CDR3, the DNA is TGTGCCAGCAGCCAGACCACTGGGAACTATGGCTACACCTTC. This encodes CASSQTTGNYGYTF.

The table lists this clone with a few counts. The gene calls are TRBV15 and TRBJ2-1; a weak D match, TRBD1 (6 bases). The CDR3 has 15 residues. Trimming removed 5 bases from V and 0 bases from J, with 11 bases in between. CDR1 is LNHNV and CDR2 is YYDKDF in the germline V gene (reference sequence). The CDR3 loop is CATSYDRSSYNEQFF. The DNA for the CDR3 is TGTGCCACCAGCTACGACAGGAGCTCCTACAATGAGCAGTTCTTC.

The gene calls are TRBV30 and TRBJ1-2; the D is unclear. The germline V and J ends were trimmed by 2 bases and 3 bases, with 13 bases remaining between them. CDR1 GTSNPN and CDR2 SVGIG come from the germline V gene (reference sequence). This CDR3 comprises 14 residues. The CDR3: CAWSIKVVDYGYTF. The CDR3 DNA reads TGTGCCTGGAGTATAAAGGTAGTAGACTATGGCTACACCTTC.

The V call is TRBV18, the J call TRBJ2-7; a possible D gene is TRBD1 (6 bases). Looked up from germline, CDR1 is KGHSH and CDR2 is LQKENI. The CDR3 contains 14 residues. The V gene lost 3 bases and the J gene lost 5 bases, with 14 bases spanning the gap. CDR3 sequence reads: CASSPATGGDEQYF. The CDR3 DNA is TGTGCCAGCTCACCGGCGACAGGAGGCGACGAGCAGTACTTC.

V gene TRBV27 combines with J gene TRBJ2-1, with D perhaps given as TRBD1 or TRBD2 (6 bases each). Trimming stripped 8 bases from V and 2 bases from J, with 7 bases between. Germline V gene data show CDR1 as MNHEY and CDR2 as SMNVEV (reference sequence). The CDR3 contains 12 residues. CDR3 protein: CASRGPYNEQFF. DNA of the CDR3: TGTGCCAGCCGGGGGCCCTACAATGAGCAGTTCTTC.

This clone has only one observation. This chain uses TRBV2 with TRBJ1-4; 7 positions match TRBD1. This CDR3 has 14 amino acids. The ends lost 9 bases at V and 5 bases at J; junction bases unmatched: 9. Germline CDR1 and CDR2: SNHLY and FYNNEI. DNA for the CDR3: TGTGCCAGTAACCGGGACAGCTCCAATGAAAAACTGTTTTTT. It yields the protein CASNRDSSNEKLFF.

The rearrangement joins TRBV6-4 to TRBJ2-3; TRBD1 agrees at 11 bases. CDR1 and CDR2 (germline): MRHNA, SNTAGT. The CDR3 is 14 residues long. The J segment lost 4 bases and the V segment lost 4 bases, leaving 1 base of the junction unmatched. The CDR3 nucleotides read TGTGCCAGCAGTGGGACAGGGGGCGCAGATACGCAGTATTTT. Protein product: CASSGTGGADTQYF.

This clone occurred once. The chain employs TRBV11-3 and TRBJ2-2; no reliable D call. This CDR3 comprises 16 residues. Trimming left V 1 base short and J 6 bases short, with 15 bases between. CDR1 is SGHNT, CDR2 YENEEA, per germline. The CDR3 loop reads CASSLAGISGSGELFF. The CDR3 coding sequence is TGTGCCAGCAGCTTAGCTGGCATCTCGGGTTCCGGGGAGCTGTTTTTT.

V usage is TRBV9 and J usage is TRBJ2-2, with 8 bases aligning to TRBD2. Germline lookup yields CDR1 SGDLS and CDR2 YYNGEE. CDR3 length: 15 residues. V dropped 5 bases and J dropped 0; count of bases not matched to a gene: 3. The CDR3 protein is CASSYGGANTGELFF. The CDR3 DNA is TGTGCCAGCAGTTACGGGGGGGCGAACACCGGGGAGCTGTTTTTT.

CDR3 nucleotide sequence: TGTGCCAGCAGGGAGGGACAGGGGGTGATCATGAACACTGAAGCTTTCTTT. Protein product: CASREGQGVIMNTEAFF. The gene calls are TRBV14 and TRBJ1-1, with 11 bases matching TRBD1. This CDR3 has 17 residues. The germline gives CDR1 SGHDN, CDR2 FVKESK. Unmatched junction bases numbered 9, after V lost 6 bases and J lost 0 bases.

The chain is built from TRBV10-3 and TRBJ2-2, with a weak D call TRBD1 (7 bases). The CDR3 has 14 residues. V was cut by 8 bases and J by 6 bases, with 16 bases left in between. CDR1 and CDR2 (germline): ENHRY, SYGVKD. The CDR3 loop reads CAISRGGGAGELFF. CDR3 bases: TGTGCCATCTCTCGAGGGGGCGGGGCCGGGGAGCTGTTTTTT.

The genes are TRBV29-1 and TRBJ2-7; D may be TRBD1 (6 bases). The germline V and J ends were trimmed by 8 bases and 6 bases, with 14 bases remaining between them. In germline, CDR1 is SQVTM, CDR2 ANQGSEA. The CDR3 runs to 11 residues. The CDR3 reads CSTRTVGEQYF. The CDR3, as DNA: TGCAGCACTCGGACAGTCGGCGAGCAGTACTTC.

This chain connects TRBV19 to TRBJ1-5; D remains unclear. Trimming removed 4 bases at V and 11 bases at J, with 15 bases between. CDR1 is LNHDA and CDR2 is SQIVND in the germline V gene (reference sequence). This CDR3 spans 13 amino acids. Written as DNA, the CDR3 is TGTGCCAGTAGTACCAGGAGCCAATGGTCCCAGCATTTT. Its protein is CASSTRSQWSQHF.

The rearrangement links TRBV11-3 to TRBJ2-3; D possibly corresponds to TRBD1 (5 bases). The germline V and J ends were trimmed by 4 bases and 5 bases, with 16 bases remaining between them. The germline V gene has CDR1 SGHNT and CDR2 YENEEA. This CDR3 is built from 15 residues. CDR3 sequence (DNA): TGTGCCAGCAGCTATGGGGCCCTGGGCGGAGATACGCAGTATTTT. This sequence encodes CASSYGALGGDTQYF.

This rearrangement joins TRBV28 to TRBJ1-6, with D unresolved. Trimming pared 11 bases from V and 8 bases from J, leaving 19 bases between. The CDR3 sequence is 14 residues long. Germline-derived CDR1 and CDR2 are MDHEN and SYDVKM. The CDR3 protein is CAAQAGVNDSPLHF. CDR3 nucleotides: TGTGCCGCACAAGCCGGGGTTAACGATTCACCCCTCCACTTT. Variable domain in full (rest from reference TRBV28 and TRBJ1-6): DVKVTQSSRYLVKRTGEKVFLECVQDMDHENMFWYRQDPGLGLRLIYFSYDVKMKEKGDIPEGYSVSREKKERFSLILESASTNQTSMYLCAAQAGVNDSPLHFGNGTRLTVT.

V usage is TRBV11-2 and J usage is TRBJ2-2, with unresolved D. V was cut by 5 bases and J by 6 bases, with 13 bases left in between. The CDR3 has 14 amino acids. Germline V gene data show CDR1 as SGHAT and CDR2 as FQNNGV. CDR3 sequence (DNA): TGTGCCAGCAGCAAAAATTCCCGGGCCGGGGAGCTGTTTTTT. It codes for CASSKNSRAGELFF. The full variable domain, its missing parts supplied by reference TRBV11-2 and TRBJ2-2, is EAGVAQSPRYKIIEKRQSVAFWCNPISGHATLYWYQQILGQGPKLLIQFQNNGVVDDSQLPKDRFSAERLKGVDSTLKIQPAKLEDSAVYLCASSKNSRAGELFFGEGSRLTVL.

This rearrangement joins TRBV19 to TRBJ1-1; D not certain. The length of the CDR3 is 13 residues. V lost 5 bases and J lost 4, with 11 bases in between. Per germline, CDR1 LNHDA and CDR2 SQIVND (reference sequence). The CDR3 nucleotides are TGTGCCAGTAGTGGGCGGTTTGGCACTGAAGCTTTCTTT. Translated, it gives CASSGRFGTEAFF. The complete variable domain, with remaining parts taken from reference TRBV19 and TRBJ1-1, reads DGGITQSPKYLFRKEGQNVTLSCEQNLNHDAMYWYRQDPGQGLRLIYYSQIVNDFQKGDIAEGYSVSREKKESFPLTVTSAQKNPTAFYLCASSGRFGTEAFFGQGTRLTVV.

The rearrangement uses TRBV7-3 and TRBJ1-1; D is ambiguous. Germline assignment: CDR1 SGHTA and CDR2 FQGTGA. The CDR3 spans 15 residues. V lost 1 base and J 0 bases, leaving 9 bases between the germline ends. This CDR3 is CASSLIRALNTEAFF. DNA of the CDR3: TGTGCCAGCAGCTTAATCCGGGCTTTGAACACTGAAGCTTTCTTT.

The rearrangement links TRBV5-6 to TRBJ1-1; D is ambiguous. Germline-derived CDR1 and CDR2 are SGHDT and YYEEEE. Trimming took off 4 bases at V and 5 bases at J, with 15 bases between the two ends. The CDR3 contains 14 residues. The CDR3 DNA reads as TGTGCCAGCAGCGGGAGTGGGGAATGGACTGAAGCTTTCTTT. Translating gives CASSGSGEWTEAFF.

The rearrangement joins TRBV7-6 to TRBJ1-1; D is uncertain. The CDR3 extends over 14 amino acids. V was trimmed by 1 base and J by 3 bases, leaving 9 bases between them. Germline V gene data show CDR1 as SGHVS and CDR2 as FNYEAQ. The CDR3 DNA is TGTGCCAGCAGCTTAGAAGCAGGATACACTGAAGCTTTCTTT. It codes for CASSLEAGYTEAFF.

The rearrangement links TRBV6-5 to TRBJ2-2; D is undetermined. The CDR3 extends over 14 amino acids. Per germline, CDR1 MNHEY and CDR2 SVGAGI. Trimming removed 2 bases from V and 4 bases from J, with 8 bases in between. The CDR3 nucleotides read TGTGCCAGCAGTTACCCCCCGGGCACCGGGGAGCTGTTTTTT. Translation gives CASSYPPGTGELFF.

The sample holds one count of this clone. The rearrangement uses TRBV6-5 and TRBJ1-1; tentatively, D is TRBD1 (5 bases). The CDR3 consists of 13 residues. Deletions cut 6 bases from V and 7 bases from J, with 15 bases between. Per the germline V gene, CDR1 is MNHEY and CDR2 is SVGAGI. This CDR3 reads CASRSDRGHEAFF. The CDR3 DNA sequence: TGTGCCAGCAGGTCTGACCGAGGACATGAAGCTTTCTTT.

On this clone: This same CDR3 is encoded by further DNA sequences in the sample. The chain is built from TRBV5-1 and TRBJ1-3; D unclear. The CDR3 covers 14 residues. The germline V and J ends were trimmed by 0 bases and 2 bases, with 6 bases remaining between them. Germline CDR1 reads SGHRS; CDR2 reads YFSETQ. The CDR3 nucleotides read TGCGCCAGCAGCTTGGGGCAAGCTGGAAACACCATATATTTT. Its protein product is CASSLGQAGNTIYF.